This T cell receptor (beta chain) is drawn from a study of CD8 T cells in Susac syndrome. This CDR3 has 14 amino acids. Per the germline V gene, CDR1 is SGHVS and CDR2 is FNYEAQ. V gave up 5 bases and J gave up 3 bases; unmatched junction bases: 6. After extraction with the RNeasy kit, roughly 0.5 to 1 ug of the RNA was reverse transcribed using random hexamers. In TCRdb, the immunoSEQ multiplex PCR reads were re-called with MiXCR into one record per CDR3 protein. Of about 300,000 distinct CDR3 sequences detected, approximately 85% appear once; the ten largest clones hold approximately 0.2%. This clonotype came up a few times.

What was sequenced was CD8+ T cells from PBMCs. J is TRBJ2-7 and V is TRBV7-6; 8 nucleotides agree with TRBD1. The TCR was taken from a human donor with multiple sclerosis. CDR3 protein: CASSVGQGSYEQYF. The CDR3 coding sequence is TGTGCCAGCAGCGTCGGACAGGGCAGCTACGAGCAGTACTTC.